The clone carrying this TCR beta chain was recorded at least ten times. Its cognate antigen is unknown. The source of the sample is a study of CD8+CD57+ T cells in acquired aplastic anemia. The V end was cut by 4 bases, the J end by 4 bases, with 17 bases between. Germline CDR1 and CDR2: SGHNT and YYREEE (reference sequence). The CDR3 has 15 residues. Study-wide points: Significance was not reached for CD8+ Simpson's diversity between patients and controls.

Genomic DNA templated the TCR beta VDJ and CDR3 profiling. MiXCR was run by TCRdb on the reads, yielding one entry per CDR3 protein. The table records 110,000 or so distinct CDR3 sequences, 51% of them present only once. The V gene is TRBV5-4, the J gene TRBJ2-5; D could derive from TRBD1 or TRBD2 (5 bases each). Input material: sorted CD4+, CD8+, or CD8+CD57+ T cells (not recorded which) from PBMCs. The clonotype originates from a human donor in good health, serving as a control. This chain's CDR3 is CASSTTVGVGETQYF. CDR3 nucleotide sequence: TGTGCCAGCAGCACCACCGTGGGGGTGGGAGAGACCCAGTACTTC.